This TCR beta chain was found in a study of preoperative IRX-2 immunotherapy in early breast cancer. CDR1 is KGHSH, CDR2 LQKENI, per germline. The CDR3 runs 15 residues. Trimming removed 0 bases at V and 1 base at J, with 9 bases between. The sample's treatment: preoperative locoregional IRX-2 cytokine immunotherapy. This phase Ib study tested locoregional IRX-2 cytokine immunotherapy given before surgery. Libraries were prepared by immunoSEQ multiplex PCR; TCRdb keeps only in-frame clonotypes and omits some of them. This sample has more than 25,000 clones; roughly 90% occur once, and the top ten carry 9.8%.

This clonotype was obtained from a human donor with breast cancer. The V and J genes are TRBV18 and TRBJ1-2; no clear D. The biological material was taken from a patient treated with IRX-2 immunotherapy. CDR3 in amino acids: CASSPPYSRNYGYTF. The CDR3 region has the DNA TGTGCCAGCTCACCACCGTACAGTCGTAACTATGGCTACACCTTC. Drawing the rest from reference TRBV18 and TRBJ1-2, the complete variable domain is NAGVMQNPRHLVRRRGQEARLRCSPMKGHSHVYWYRQLPEEGLKFMVYLQKENIIDESGMPKERFSAEFPKEGPSILRIQQVVRGDSAAYFCASSPPYSRNYGYTFGSGTRLTVV.